The 30 T cell receptor beta chains listed next were all sequenced from one sample in a study of T cell changes during pregnancy in multiple sclerosis. The protocol was immunoSEQ multiplex PCR, while the TCRdb copy is restricted to in-frame clones and leaves out a portion. In the table there are about 32,000 clones, roughly 87% of which are singletons. This specimen was CD8+ T cells from peripheral blood mononuclear cells, taken in the third trimester of pregnancy. The receptor set was obtained from a female donor with multiple sclerosis, enrolled in a pregnancy study.

For this clone: One end of the junction varies from germline; a read error may be responsible. CDR3 DNA sequence: TGTGCCAGCAGGGAAGAGTTATTTGAGACTGAAGCTTTCTTT. Its protein product is CASREELFETEAFF. This rearrangement joins TRBV6-1 to TRBJ1-1, with D hard to call. Germline lookup yields CDR1 MNHNS and CDR2 SASEGT. This CDR3 is 14 amino acids long.

The V gene is TRBV6-6, the J gene TRBJ1-5; D possibly corresponds to TRBD1 (5 bases). The germline CDR1 and CDR2 sequences are MNHNY and SVGAGI (reference sequence). The CDR3 has 14 amino acids. V was clipped by 7 bases and J by 0 bases, with 10 bases between them. The CDR3 DNA reads TGTGCCAGCAACACAGGCCATAGCAATCAGCCCCAGCATTTT. Protein sequence: CASNTGHSNQPQHF.

The genes are TRBV4-2 and TRBJ2-7, with 11 bases aligning to TRBD2. Germline loops: CDR1 LGHNA, CDR2 YNFKEQ. Trimming removed 0 bases from V and 5 bases from J; junction bases left unmatched: 6. The CDR3 length is 16 residues. This chain's CDR3 is CASSQDSTSGGHEQYF. CDR3 nucleotide sequence: TGTGCCAGCAGCCAAGATAGTACTAGCGGGGGCCACGAGCAGTACTTC.

The V and J genes are TRBV6-4 and TRBJ2-1; D uncertain. V lost 3 bases and J lost 0, with 12 bases in between. CDR1 and CDR2 from the germline V gene are MRHNA and SNTAGT. The CDR3 contains 16 residues. The CDR3 sequence: CASSDSGGSSYNEQFF. DNA for the CDR3: TGTGCCAGCAGTGATTCCGGCGGCAGCTCCTACAATGAGCAGTTCTTC.

The rearrangement links TRBV29-1 to TRBJ2-7; TRBD2 matches 10 bases. CDR3 size: 13 residues. Germline values: CDR1 SQVTM, CDR2 ANQGSEA. Losses at the gene ends were 3 bases for V and 3 bases for J; bases not matched to a gene: 2. CDR3 sequence reads: CSVDSGRDYEQYF. In nucleotides, the CDR3 is TGCAGCGTTGACAGCGGGAGGGACTACGAGCAGTACTTC.

This clone was counted only a few times. The chain combines TRBV18 with TRBJ1-1, with a weak D call TRBD1 (5 bases). Germline V lookup: CDR1 KGHSH, CDR2 LQKENI. The V end lost 2 bases, the J end lost 6 bases, and 13 bases lay between the germline ends. This CDR3 has 14 residues. This chain's CDR3 is CASSPWGGDAEAFF. In nucleotides, the CDR3 is TGTGCCAGCTCACCATGGGGGGGGGACGCTGAAGCTTTCTTT.

V usage is TRBV13 and J usage is TRBJ1-6, with 7 bases fitting TRBD1. Germline CDR1 and CDR2: PRHDT and FYEKMQ (reference sequence). The junction had 10 bases not matched to a gene; V was cut back by 4 bases and J by 7 bases. This CDR3 has 16 amino acids. Here the CDR3 DNA reads TGTGCCAGCAGCTCAACCGGGGACAGCGCAAATTCACCCCTCCACTTT. Translation gives CASSSTGDSANSPLHF.

The chain joins TRBV29-1 to TRBJ1-4; 8 bases agree with TRBD1. Germline V CDR1 and CDR2: SQVTM, ANQGSEA. The length of the CDR3 is 13 residues. V dropped 3 bases and J dropped 8; count of bases not matched to a gene: 5. The chain's CDR3 is CSVEGRGQEKLFF. The CDR3 DNA reads TGCAGCGTTGAGGGCAGGGGGCAGGAAAAACTGTTTTTT.

The chain combines TRBV19 with TRBJ2-7, with 7 bases fitting TRBD2. CDR1 and CDR2 from the germline V gene are LNHDA and SQIVND (reference sequence). V shed 3 bases and J 0 bases; nucleotides not matched to a gene: 2. This CDR3 contains 14 residues. In DNA, the CDR3 is TGTGCCAGTAGTATCCGGGACTACTCCTACGAGCAGTACTTC. It yields the protein CASSIRDYSYEQYF.

The chain has TRBV4-2 and TRBJ2-5; 10 bases are a match to TRBD2. CDR3 length: 17 amino acids. Per the germline V gene, CDR1 is LGHNA and CDR2 is YNFKEQ. Losses at the gene ends were 2 bases for V and 3 bases for J; bases not matched to a gene: 9. The CDR3 bases are TGTGCCAGCAGCCAACTGGGGGCGCTAGCGGGAGAAGAGACCCAGTACTTC. Translating gives CASSQLGALAGEETQYF.

This clone was recorded a few times. The chain joins TRBV2 to TRBJ2-7, with 8 nucleotides matching TRBD1. The ends lost 9 bases at V and 4 bases at J; junction bases unmatched: 5. Germline CDR1 SNHLY, CDR2 FYNNEI. The CDR3 has 12 residues. CDR3: CASSGGLYEQYF. In DNA form, the CDR3 reads TGTGCCAGTTCAGGGGGCCTGTACGAGCAGTACTTC.

The gene calls are TRBV5-4 and TRBJ1-4; TRBD1 matches 7 bases. Germline loops: CDR1 SGHNT, CDR2 YYREEE (reference sequence). J was trimmed by 3 bases and V by 2 bases; bases with no gene match: 4. This CDR3 has 15 amino acids. DNA for the CDR3: TGTGCCAGCAGCTTATCAGGACAGGCTAATGAAAAACTGTTTTTT. Protein: CASSLSGQANEKLFF.

The rearrangement links TRBV7-6 to TRBJ2-1; TRBD2 aligns across 11 bases. V lost 0 bases and J lost 0; bases outside the gene matches: 16. Germline CDR1 is SGHVS and CDR2 is FNYEAQ. The CDR3 consists of 22 residues. Here the CDR3 reads CASSLAEGSGGAGMSSYNEQFF. CDR3 nucleotides: TGTGCCAGCAGCTTAGCGGAGGGTAGCGGGGGGGCCGGTATGAGCTCCTACAATGAGCAGTTCTTC.

This chain uses TRBV19 with TRBJ2-1; 10 bases match TRBD2. There are 14 residues in the CDR3. V shed 6 bases, J shed 6 bases, and the junction held 5 bases outside the gene matches. The germline gives CDR1 LNHDA, CDR2 SQIVND (reference sequence). The CDR3 DNA sequence: TGTGCCAGTAGGAGCGGGGGGGTGGGCAATGAGCAGTTCTTC. Protein sequence: CASRSGGVGNEQFF.

The chain links TRBV4-2 to TRBJ1-1; D is ambiguous. This CDR3 contains 13 residues. CDR1 is LGHNA and CDR2 is YNFKEQ in the germline V gene. V was clipped by 0 bases and J by 5 bases, with 7 bases between them. The CDR3 here is CASSQDMRTEAFF. Written as DNA, the CDR3 is TGTGCCAGCAGCCAAGATATGAGGACTGAAGCTTTCTTT.

The chain carries TRBV27 and TRBJ1-6; weak D call: TRBD1 (5 bases). The germline gives CDR1 MNHEY, CDR2 SMNVEV (reference sequence). V lost 2 bases to trimming and J lost 7 bases, with 15 bases between them. The CDR3 contains 16 residues. For the CDR3, the DNA is TGTGCCAGCAGTTTAAGTAGAACAGGACAAAATTCACCCCTCCACTTT. It translates to CASSLSRTGQNSPLHF.

The chain recombines TRBV2 with TRBJ2-5; the match to TRBD2 covers 10 bases. The CDR3 contains 19 residues. The trim removed 2 bases at V and 2 bases at J, leaving 14 bases unmatched. The germline V gene has CDR1 SNHLY and CDR2 FYNNEI. The CDR3 spells CASSELTGLAGDLQETQYF. DNA for the CDR3: TGTGCCAGCAGTGAATTAACGGGGCTAGCGGGGGACCTTCAAGAGACCCAGTACTTC.

The chain couples TRBV28 to TRBJ2-1; TRBD2 matches 12 bases. J gave up 1 base and V 5 bases, and 3 bases lay outside the gene matches. CDR1 MDHEN and CDR2 SYDVKM come from the germline V gene. This CDR3 spans 16 amino acids. DNA of the CDR3: TGTGCCAGCAGTCGACTAGCGGGAGTGTCCTACAATGAGCAGTTCTTC. This codes for CASSRLAGVSYNEQFF.

The V call is TRBV5-1, the J call TRBJ1-2, with 12 positions matching TRBD1. CDR3 length: 15 amino acids. Germline CDR1 SGHRS, CDR2 YFSETQ. Trimming removed 4 bases from V and 4 bases from J; junction bases left unmatched: 5. The CDR3 nucleotides read TGCGCCAGCAGCCCCATGGGACAGGGGGCCTATGGCTACACCTTC. It is translated as CASSPMGQGAYGYTF.

V and J are TRBV5-1 and TRBJ2-5, with 10 bases matching TRBD2. The CDR3 is 17 residues long. J lost 0 bases, V lost 0 bases, and 5 bases had no gene match. The germline CDR1 and CDR2 sequences are SGHRS and YFSETQ. Written as DNA, the CDR3 is TGCGCCAGCAGCTTGGCACTAGCGGGGCGGTACCAAGAGACCCAGTACTTC. It specifies CASSLALAGRYQETQYF.

V gene TRBV28 combines with J gene TRBJ2-1; D gene ambiguous. This CDR3 comprises 11 residues. V was pared by 1 base and J by 10 bases, with 5 bases between. CDR1 is MDHEN, CDR2 SYDVKM, per germline. CDR3 sequence: CASSLSLEQFF. For the CDR3, the DNA is TGTGCCAGCAGTTTATCCCTCGAGCAGTTCTTC.

The chain links TRBV27 to TRBJ1-5; no reliable D call. Germline CDR1 reads MNHEY; CDR2 reads SMNVEV (reference sequence). V gave up 1 base and J gave up 5 bases, with 6 bases separating them. This CDR3 spans 13 amino acids. The CDR3, as DNA: TGTGCCAGCAGTTTATATGGAGATCAGCCCCAGCATTTT. This sequence encodes CASSLYGDQPQHF.

The chain employs TRBV27 and TRBJ1-5; a weak D match, TRBD1 (5 bases). This CDR3 is 13 amino acids long. Germline CDR1 and CDR2: MNHEY and SMNVEV (reference sequence). Trimming took 6 bases from V and 2 from J, leaving 8 bases between them. CDR3 sequence reads: CASRPRGNQPQHF. Here the CDR3 DNA reads TGTGCCAGCAGACCCAGGGGCAATCAGCCCCAGCATTTT.

V usage is TRBV6-4 and J usage is TRBJ2-7; D call uncertain. V was trimmed by 0 bases and J by 3 bases, leaving 21 bases between them. The CDR3 consists of 18 residues. CDR1 MRHNA and CDR2 SNTAGT come from the germline V gene. The CDR3 reads CASSDSIMEVALHYEQYF. CDR3 DNA: TGTGCCAGCAGTGACTCTATAATGGAAGTAGCCCTTCACTACGAGCAGTACTTC.

In DNA form, the CDR3 reads TGTGCCAGCGGGACAGGGGATTACACTGAAGCTTTCTTT. Amino acids: CASGTGDYTEAFF. The chain couples TRBV9 to TRBJ1-1; 10 bases map to TRBD1. The CDR3 contains 13 residues. V shed 7 bases and J 3 bases; nucleotides not matched to a gene: 3. Germline CDR1 is SGDLS and CDR2 is YYNGEE.

The chain recombines TRBV28 with TRBJ1-2; 9 bases match TRBD1. The V segment lost 5 bases and the J segment 0 bases; nucleotides outside the gene matches: 10. The CDR3 is 17 amino acids. Germline-derived CDR1 and CDR2 are MDHEN and SYDVKM. The CDR3 DNA reads as TGTGCCAGCAGTCCGATCGGACAGGGGCCTGCTAACTATGGCTACACCTTC. Its translation is CASSPIGQGPANYGYTF.

The chain combines TRBV28 with TRBJ1-1; TRBD1 aligns across 8 bases. The CDR3 spans 15 residues. The J segment lost 3 bases and the V segment lost 7 bases, leaving 10 bases of the junction unmatched. Germline CDR1 and CDR2: MDHEN and SYDVKM. CDR3 bases: TGTGCCAGCAATCAGGGGGCACCCCCCGACACTGAAGCTTTCTTT. Residues: CASNQGAPPDTEAFF.

V usage is TRBV6-5 and J usage is TRBJ1-1; D may be TRBD1 (5 bases). The CDR3 is 14 residues long. The germline gives CDR1 MNHEY, CDR2 SVGAGI. The V and J ends lost 8 bases and 2 bases respectively, with 15 bases between them. The CDR3 here is CASSPTGGNTEAFF. The CDR3 DNA sequence: TGTGCCAGCTCTCCAACCGGGGGTAACACTGAAGCTTTCTTT.

The chain uses TRBV27 and TRBJ2-7; TRBD2 might be the D (5 bases). The CDR3 extends over 14 amino acids. The V end was cut by 0 bases, the J end by 2 bases, with 8 bases between. From germline, CDR1 is MNHEY and CDR2 SMNVEV (reference sequence). CDR3 loop: CASSLSGSPYEQYF. The DNA of the CDR3 is TGTGCCAGCAGTTTATCTGGGAGTCCCTACGAGCAGTACTTC.

The chain couples TRBV28 to TRBJ2-1; tentative D call: TRBD2 (6 bases). V lost 3 bases, J lost 10 bases, and 16 bases lay in between. The germline gives CDR1 MDHEN, CDR2 SYDVKM. This CDR3 region has 14 residues. The CDR3 spells CASSFPGLGREQFF. The CDR3, as DNA: TGTGCCAGCAGTTTCCCGGGACTTGGCCGGGAGCAGTTCTTC.